A single sample is the source of the 30 T cell receptor beta chains below, sequenced in a study of blood T cell repertoires in COVID-19. Libraries were prepared by immunoSEQ multiplex PCR; TCRdb keeps only in-frame clonotypes and omits some of them. The sample lists 250,000 to 300,000 clones, roughly nine tenths occurring once. Sequencing was carried out using peripheral blood. These receptors all stem from a woman in her twenties or thirties with COVID-19, enrolled during active disease.

The J gene is TRBJ1-5, the V gene TRBV6-1; D is possibly TRBD1 (5 bases). This CDR3 comprises 15 residues. Germline V gene sequence: CDR1 MNHNS, CDR2 SASEGT. V dropped 2 bases and J dropped 8 bases, with 16 bases sitting between them. This CDR3 is CASSENPGRWEPQHF. The CDR3, as DNA: TGTGCCAGCAGTGAAAACCCAGGGCGCTGGGAGCCCCAGCATTTT.

This clone came up once. The CDR3 spells CASRYGGEEQFF. CDR3 nucleotide sequence: TGCGCCAGCAGATACGGGGGGGAGGAGCAGTTCTTC. The chain is built from TRBV5-1 and TRBJ2-1, with TRBD2 matching 8 bases. Germline values: CDR1 SGHRS, CDR2 YFSETQ. This CDR3 comprises 12 residues. V shed 5 bases and J 10 bases; nucleotides not matched to a gene: 5. Full variable domain (missing parts from reference TRBV5-1 and TRBJ2-1): KAGVTQTPRYLIKTRGQQVTLSCSPISGHRSVSWYQQTPGQGLQFLFEYFSETQRNKGNFPGRFSGRQFSNSRSEMNVSTLELGDSALYLCASRYGGEEQFFGPGTRLTVL.

The V and J genes are TRBV7-2 and TRBJ2-5, with a weak D call TRBD1 (6 bases). Deletions cut 5 bases from V and 1 base from J, with 14 bases between. Per germline, CDR1 SGHTA and CDR2 FQGNSA. The CDR3 loop spans 15 amino acids. The CDR3 here is CASSPMGATQETQYF. For the CDR3, the DNA is TGTGCCAGCAGCCCTATGGGGGCTACCCAAGAGACCCAGTACTTC.

This clone came up once. The chain has TRBV30 and TRBJ1-3; the D gene is possibly TRBD1 (6 bases). CDR3 length equals 14 residues. Germline CDR1 reads GTSNPN; CDR2 reads SVGIG (reference sequence). The V end was cut by 5 bases, the J end by 0 bases, with 11 bases between. The chain's CDR3 is CAWGDRSSGNTIYF. CDR3 nucleotides: TGTGCCTGGGGTGACAGGAGCTCTGGAAACACCATATATTTT.

The chain employs TRBV5-1 and TRBJ1-1; no reliable D call. The CDR3 is 13 residues long. Trimming took off 7 bases at V and 6 bases at J, with 16 bases between the two ends. Germline V gene data show CDR1 as SGHRS and CDR2 as YFSETQ. The CDR3 nucleotides are TGCGCCAGCGAGGAGTCCCCCGGAGCTGAAGCTTTCTTT. It is translated as CASEESPGAEAFF. The full variable domain, in which reference TRBV5-1 and TRBJ1-1 provide the parts outside the CDR3, is KAGVTQTPRYLIKTRGQQVTLSCSPISGHRSVSWYQQTPGQGLQFLFEYFSETQRNKGNFPGRFSGRQFSNSRSEMNVSTLELGDSALYLCASEESPGAEAFFGQGTRLTVV.

This sequence joins TRBV13 and TRBJ2-1; possibly TRBD2 for D (5 bases). V lost 4 bases and J lost 3, with 19 bases in between. Looked up from germline, CDR1 is PRHDT and CDR2 is FYEKMQ (reference sequence). This CDR3 region has 17 residues. CDR3 nucleotides: TGTGCCAGCAGCTCCCCGCCCCCGCGAGGACTCTACAATGAGCAGTTCTTC. This codes for CASSSPPPRGLYNEQFF.

This clone was observed once. The chain has TRBV11-2 and TRBJ2-7; 8 bases align to TRBD1. Germline CDR1 reads SGHAT; CDR2 reads FQNNGV. The CDR3 sequence is 14 residues long. Unmatched junction bases numbered 1, after V lost 1 base and J lost 2 bases. In DNA, the CDR3 is TGTGCCAGCAGCTTAGGCAGGGGGCCCTACGAGCAGTACTTC. Translating it yields CASSLGRGPYEQYF.

The chain has TRBV27 and TRBJ2-7; no clear D gene. Germline CDR1 is MNHEY and CDR2 is SMNVEV (reference sequence). V was trimmed by 3 bases and J by 2 bases, leaving 11 bases between them. The CDR3 runs 14 residues. CDR3 sequence reads: CASSFVGTPYEQYF. The CDR3 DNA sequence: TGTGCCAGCAGTTTTGTGGGCACCCCCTACGAGCAGTACTTC.

The V gene is TRBV27, the J gene TRBJ2-7; 9 bases fit TRBD2. Germline values: CDR1 MNHEY, CDR2 SMNVEV (reference sequence). This CDR3 is 14 amino acids long. Germline trimming cut 3 bases from V and 5 bases from J; bases unmatched to any gene: 5. CDR3 coding DNA: TGTGCCAGCAGTTTGCGGGGGGGCCAGGACGAGCAGTACTTC. It codes for CASSLRGGQDEQYF.

In its sample, this clone ranks as medium-sized (0.01 to 0.1%). In the same sample, other DNA sequences code for this CDR3. The rearrangement links TRBV2 to TRBJ1-5, with no clear D. Trimming shortened V by 6 bases and J by 0 bases, and 6 bases separated the two germline ends. The CDR3 contains 13 residues. In germline, CDR1 is SNHLY, CDR2 FYNNEI. The CDR3 sequence is CASRRDSNQPQHF. DNA for the CDR3: TGTGCCAGCAGGCGGGATAGCAATCAGCCCCAGCATTTT.

The chain couples TRBV6-5 to TRBJ2-7, with 7 bases that match TRBD1. CDR1 is MNHEY, CDR2 SVGAGI, per germline. The CDR3 length is 16 residues. V lost 2 bases and J lost 0; bases outside the gene matches: 7. CDR3: CASSYKDRTYSYEQYF. The CDR3 DNA reads as TGTGCCAGCAGTTACAAGGACAGGACGTACTCCTACGAGCAGTACTTC.

V gene TRBV19 combines with J gene TRBJ2-1, with 7 bases identical to TRBD2. This CDR3 has 15 amino acids. Germline CDR1 and CDR2: LNHDA and SQIVND (reference sequence). The ends lost 5 bases at V and 5 bases at J; junction bases unmatched: 9. CDR3 bases: TGTGCCAGTAGTTCCCTGGGGGGGGTCAACAATGAGCAGTTCTTC. Translated, it gives CASSSLGGVNNEQFF.

V is TRBV2 and J is TRBJ1-3; 8 bases match TRBD1. Germline CDR1 and CDR2: SNHLY and FYNNEI. The CDR3 sequence is 15 residues long. The ends lost 4 bases at V and 7 bases at J; junction bases unmatched: 9. CDR3 amino acids: CASSGTGSNGNTIYF. CDR3 nucleotide sequence: TGTGCCAGCAGTGGGACAGGGTCGAACGGCAACACCATATATTTT.

This clone was counted once. The chain is built from TRBV1 and TRBJ2-5; TRBD2 is the table's D call, not checked against the DNA. TRBV1 is reported as a pseudogene. The CDR3 runs to 19 residues. The CDR3 DNA reads TGCACCAGCAGCCAGAGGCGGGGACTAGCGAGTATGGGTGGGGAGACCCAGTACTTC. Translated: CTSSQRRGLASMGGETQYF.

This chain uses TRBV9 with TRBJ2-1; perhaps TRBD2 as D (7 bases). V lost 4 bases and J 5 bases, leaving 16 bases between the germline ends. Germline CDR1 reads SGDLS; CDR2 reads YYNGEE. There are 15 residues in the CDR3. The CDR3 loop reads CASSTIGGAHNEQFF. The DNA for the CDR3 is TGTGCCAGCAGCACCATAGGGGGGGCCCACAATGAGCAGTTCTTC. Full variable domain (rest looked up from reference TRBV9 and TRBJ2-1): DSGVTQTPKHLITATGQRVTLRCSPRSGDLSVYWYQQSLDQGLQFLIQYYNGEERAKGNILERFSAQQFPDLHSELNLSSLELGDSALYFCASSTIGGAHNEQFFGPGTRLTVL.

The gene calls are TRBV19 and TRBJ1-1; 8 bases match TRBD1. The CDR3 length is 15 residues. Per germline, CDR1 LNHDA and CDR2 SQIVND (reference sequence). With V trimmed by 4 bases and J by 6 bases, 10 bases remained unmatched. The CDR3 DNA reads as TGTGCCAGTAGTAGGACAGGGCGGGGAGTGGCTGAAGCTTTCTTT. It is translated as CASSRTGRGVAEAFF. The full variable domain, its missing parts supplied by reference TRBV19 and TRBJ1-1, is DGGITQSPKYLFRKEGQNVTLSCEQNLNHDAMYWYRQDPGQGLRLIYYSQIVNDFQKGDIAEGYSVSREKKESFPLTVTSAQKNPTAFYLCASSRTGRGVAEAFFGQGTRLTVV.

Of note for this clone: The junction and the germline gene differ at one end; a read error may be behind it. The genes are TRBV3-1 (or the pseudogene TRBV3-2) and TRBJ2-1; 12 nucleotides agree with TRBD1. Germline CDR1 is LGHDT and CDR2 is YNNKEL (reference sequence). The CDR3 totals 14 residues. The CDR3 region has the DNA TGTGCCAGCAGCCTCCGGGACAGGGGGCGTATTCATATCTTC. It encodes CASSLRDRGRIHIF.

In this sample, this clone turned up a few times. The chain has TRBV15 and TRBJ1-1; D is ambiguous. Germline V gene data show CDR1 as LNHNV and CDR2 as YYDKDF (reference sequence). With 0 bases removed from V and 10 bases from J, the gap between germline ends came to 15 bases. CDR3 length equals 14 residues. The CDR3 nucleotides read TGTGCCACCAGCAGAGATCGGACTGCTTTACGAGCTTTCTTT. It specifies CATSRDRTALRAFF.

This clone was recorded once. This rearrangement joins TRBV30 to TRBJ2-7; D unclear. CDR3 length: 11 residues. Between the trimmed V and J ends, which lost 1 base and 3 bases, there was a span of 4 bases. Germline V gene lookup returns CDR1 GTSNPN and CDR2 SVGIG (reference sequence). The CDR3 DNA reads as TGTGCCTGGAGTGCCTACTACGAGCAGTACTTC. Its translation is CAWSAYYEQYF.

The chain employs TRBV6-5 and TRBJ2-2; D is unclear. Trimming shortened V by 5 bases and J by 5 bases, and 9 bases separated the two germline ends. This CDR3 region has 13 residues. CDR1 and CDR2 from the germline V gene are MNHEY and SVGAGI. The CDR3 protein is CASSTPGTGELFF. The CDR3 DNA sequence: TGTGCCAGCAGTACCCCGGGTACCGGGGAGCTGTTTTTT.

The rearrangement joins TRBV11-2 to TRBJ1-6; maybe TRBD1 (5 bases). Trimming took 0 bases from V and 14 from J, leaving 14 bases between them. The germline gives CDR1 SGHAT, CDR2 FQNNGV. The CDR3 has 14 residues. The CDR3 DNA reads TGTGCCAGCAGCTTAGAGGGCAGGGCGGACGCCCTCCACTTT. Encoded protein: CASSLEGRADALHF.

The J gene is TRBJ1-6, the V gene TRBV6-5; 9 bases are shared with TRBD1. The CDR3 consists of 16 residues. Trimming cost V 3 bases and J 6 bases; bases outside gene matches: 6. The germline gives CDR1 MNHEY, CDR2 SVGAGI. The CDR3 loop is CASSYNRGRPNSPLHF. CDR3 bases: TGTGCCAGCAGTTATAACAGGGGGCGACCTAATTCACCCCTCCACTTT.

The J gene is TRBJ2-3, the V gene TRBV10-2; 8 nucleotides line up with TRBD2. Germline CDR1 WSHSY, CDR2 SAAADI. CDR3 length equals 18 residues. J lost 2 bases, V lost 0 bases, and 10 bases had no gene match. The CDR3 loop reads CASSESYGTGGPTDTQYF. In DNA form, the CDR3 reads TGCGCCAGCAGTGAGTCGTACGGAACGGGAGGGCCCACAGATACGCAGTATTTT.

V is TRBV18 and J is TRBJ1-4, with D possibly being TRBD1 (6 bases). Germline lookup yields CDR1 KGHSH and CDR2 LQKENI. The CDR3 has 16 residues. Trimming stripped 1 base from V and 8 bases from J, with 17 bases between. The chain's CDR3 is CASSPLPQGGGEKLFF. The CDR3 DNA sequence: TGTGCCAGCTCACCACTTCCACAGGGCGGGGGAGAAAAACTGTTTTTT.

The chain carries TRBV24-1 and TRBJ2-1; possible D gene TRBD1, 6 bases. Germline loops: CDR1 KGHDR, CDR2 SFDVKD. The V end was cut by 3 bases, the J end by 4 bases, with 15 bases between. The CDR3 runs to 16 residues. The DNA of the CDR3 is TGTGCCACCAGTGATGAAAGGACAGAAAAATACAATGAGCAGTTCTTC. Protein: CATSDERTEKYNEQFF.

With respect to this clone: An end of the junction differs from the germline gene, which may be a read error. The chain couples TRBV5-4 to TRBJ2-7; D possibly corresponds to TRBD2 (5 bases). Germline values: CDR1 SGHNT, CDR2 YYREEE (reference sequence). CDR3 length: 16 amino acids. CDR3 nucleotides: TGTGCCAGCAGCTTACCTCCCCGGGGTAAGTCCAACGAGGAGTACTTC. Its protein product is CASSLPPRGKSNEEYF. Full variable domain (rest looked up from reference TRBV5-4 and TRBJ2-7): ETGVTQSPTHLIKTRGQQVTLRCSSQSGHNTVSWYQQALGQGPQFIFQYYREEENGRGNFPPRFSGLQFPNYSSELNVNALELDDSALYLCASSLPPRGKSNEEYFGPGTRLTVT.

This clone was counted only a few times. The chain combines TRBV18 with TRBJ1-2; D is ambiguous. V dropped 3 bases and J dropped 0 bases, with 17 bases sitting between them. Germline assignment: CDR1 KGHSH and CDR2 LQKENI. This CDR3 comprises 17 residues. The CDR3 spells CASSPQRGRDTNYGYTF. CDR3 bases: TGTGCCAGCTCACCCCAGCGAGGGCGGGATACTAACTATGGCTACACCTTC.

V usage is TRBV11-2 and J usage is TRBJ2-1, with a possible D match to TRBD1 (5 bases). This CDR3 region has 13 residues. Trimming left V 5 bases short and J 9 bases short, with 14 bases between. Germline-derived CDR1 and CDR2 are SGHAT and FQNNGV. The CDR3 nucleotides are TGTGCCAGCAGCCCAGGGCGGAAGGTTGAGCAGTTCTTC. The encoded protein is CASSPGRKVEQFF.

This clone was counted a single time. The chain is built from TRBV6-1 and TRBJ1-2; D is uncertain. Trimming took off 2 bases at V and 4 bases at J, with 5 bases between the two ends. The CDR3 has 12 residues. Germline V CDR1 and CDR2: MNHNS, SASEGT. The CDR3 loop reads CASSEQVYGYTF. The DNA of the CDR3 is TGTGCCAGCAGTGAACAGGTCTATGGCTACACCTTC.

V is TRBV24-1 and J is TRBJ2-3; a weak D match, TRBD2 (5 bases). V shed 4 bases and J shed 4 bases, with 11 bases lying between them. Germline lookup yields CDR1 KGHDR and CDR2 SFDVKD. This CDR3 region has 14 residues. The CDR3 reads CATSEASWADTQYF. CDR3 DNA: TGTGCCACCAGTGAGGCTAGCTGGGCAGATACGCAGTATTTT.